This TCR beta chain was observed in a study of tumor-infiltrating lymphocytes in localized non-small cell lung cancer. The wider study: Patients included smokers and never-smokers with various histologies, some sampled after neoadjuvant chemotherapy. Study outcomes and limitations: T-cell fraction did not differ between immunotypes IM1 and IM2.

V was shortened by 4 bases and J by 4 bases, with 11 bases between the two germline ends. This CDR3 comprises 14 residues. Germline V gene data show CDR1 as SGHRS and CDR2 as YFSETQ. This clone was observed once. What it recognizes is unknown. Clones were sequenced by immunoSEQ multiplex PCR, and TCRdb holds only the in-frame ones, with some missing. The table lists 6,000 to 8,500 clones, 74% of them singletons, with approximately 30% in the top ten. The source material was lung tumor tissue. This receptor was identified in a human donor with non-small cell lung cancer. The chain uses TRBV5-1 and TRBJ2-2; tentatively, D is TRBD2 (6 bases). The DNA for the CDR3 is TGCGCCAGCAGCCGGACCGGGGGCACCGGGGAGCTGTTTTTT. Protein product: CASSRTGGTGELFF.